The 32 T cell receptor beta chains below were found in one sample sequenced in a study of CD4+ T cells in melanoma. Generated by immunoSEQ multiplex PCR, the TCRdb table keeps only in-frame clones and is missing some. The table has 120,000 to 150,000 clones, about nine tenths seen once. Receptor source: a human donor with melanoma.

DNA of the CDR3: TGTGCCAGCAGTGATACAGGAGACAGCAACTATGGCTACACCTTC. This codes for CASSDTGDSNYGYTF. This sequence joins TRBV6-1 and TRBJ1-2, with a tentative D call TRBD1 (5 bases). CDR1 and CDR2 (germline): MNHNS, SASEGT. Deletions cut 3 bases from V and 2 bases from J, with 13 bases between. The CDR3 totals 15 residues.

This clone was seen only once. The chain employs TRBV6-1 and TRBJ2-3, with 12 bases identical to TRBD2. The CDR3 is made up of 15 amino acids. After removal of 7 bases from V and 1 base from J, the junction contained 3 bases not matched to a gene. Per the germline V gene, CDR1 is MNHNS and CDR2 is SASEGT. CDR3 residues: CASIRTSGGTDTQYF. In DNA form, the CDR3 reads TGTGCCAGCATTCGGACTAGCGGGGGCACAGATACGCAGTATTTT.

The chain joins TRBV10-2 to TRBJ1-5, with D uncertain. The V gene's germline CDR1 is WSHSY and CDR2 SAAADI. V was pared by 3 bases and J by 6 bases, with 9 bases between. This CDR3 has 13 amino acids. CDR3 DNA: TGCGCCAGCAGTGAAAACCGCCGTCAGCCCCAGCATTTT. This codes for CASSENRRQPQHF.

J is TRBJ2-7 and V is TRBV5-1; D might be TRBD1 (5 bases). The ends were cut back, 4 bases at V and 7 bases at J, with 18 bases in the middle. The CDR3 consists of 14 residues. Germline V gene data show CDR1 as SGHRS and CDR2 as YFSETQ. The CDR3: CASSRTTQESEQYF. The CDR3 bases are TGCGCCAGCAGCAGAACAACACAGGAAAGTGAGCAGTACTTC.

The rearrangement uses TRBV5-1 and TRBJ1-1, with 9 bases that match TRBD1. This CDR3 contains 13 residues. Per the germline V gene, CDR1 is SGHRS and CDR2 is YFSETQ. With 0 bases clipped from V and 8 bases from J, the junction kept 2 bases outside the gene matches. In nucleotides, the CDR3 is TGCGCCAGCAGCTTGGTGGGACAGGGCGAAGCTTTCTTT. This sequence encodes CASSLVGQGEAFF.

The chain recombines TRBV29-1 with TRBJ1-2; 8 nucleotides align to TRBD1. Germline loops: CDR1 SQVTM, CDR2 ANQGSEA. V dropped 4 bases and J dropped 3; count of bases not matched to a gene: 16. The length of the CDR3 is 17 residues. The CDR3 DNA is TGCAGCGTTGTTTCCGGACAGGGCCCGCATATGGACTATGGCTACACCTTC. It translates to CSVVSGQGPHMDYGYTF.

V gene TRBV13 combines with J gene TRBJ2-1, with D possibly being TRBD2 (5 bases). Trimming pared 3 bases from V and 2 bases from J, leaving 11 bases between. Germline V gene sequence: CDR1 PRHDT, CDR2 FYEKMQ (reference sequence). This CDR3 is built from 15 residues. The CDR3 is CASSLRSATYNEQFF. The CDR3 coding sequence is TGTGCCAGCAGCTTGCGTAGCGCCACCTACAATGAGCAGTTCTTC. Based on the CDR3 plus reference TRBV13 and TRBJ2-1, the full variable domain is AAGVIQSPRHLIKEKRETATLKCYPIPRHDTVYWYQQGPGQDPQFLISFYEKMQSDKGSIPDRFSAQQFSDYHSELNMSSLELGDSALYFCASSLRSATYNEQFFGPGTRLTVL.

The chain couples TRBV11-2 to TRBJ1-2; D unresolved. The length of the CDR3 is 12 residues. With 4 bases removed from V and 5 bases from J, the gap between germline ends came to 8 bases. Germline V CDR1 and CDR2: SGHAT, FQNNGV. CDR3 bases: TGTGCCAGCAGCTGGGCGGGATATGGCTACACCTTC. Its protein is CASSWAGYGYTF.

The CDR3 DNA sequence: TGCAGCGTTGGGGGGACAGGGAAACAAGAGACCCAGTACTTC. The encoded protein is CSVGGTGKQETQYF. The gene calls are TRBV29-1 and TRBJ2-5; 9 bases are shared with TRBD1. The junction had 5 bases not matched to a gene; V was cut back by 4 bases and J by 2 bases. The CDR3 is 14 amino acids. The V gene's germline CDR1 is SQVTM and CDR2 ANQGSEA.

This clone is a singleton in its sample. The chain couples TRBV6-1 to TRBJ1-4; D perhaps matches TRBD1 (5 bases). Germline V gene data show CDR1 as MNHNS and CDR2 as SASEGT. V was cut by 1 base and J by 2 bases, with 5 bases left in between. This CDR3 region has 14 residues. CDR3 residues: CASSEGDTNEKLFF. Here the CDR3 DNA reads TGTGCCAGCAGTGAAGGGGACACTAATGAAAAACTGTTTTTT.

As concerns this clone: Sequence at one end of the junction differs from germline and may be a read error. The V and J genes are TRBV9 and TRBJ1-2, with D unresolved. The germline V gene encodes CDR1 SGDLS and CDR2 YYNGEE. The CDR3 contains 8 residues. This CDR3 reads CASTRPPF. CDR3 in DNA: TGTGCCAGCACTCGCCCCCCCTTC.

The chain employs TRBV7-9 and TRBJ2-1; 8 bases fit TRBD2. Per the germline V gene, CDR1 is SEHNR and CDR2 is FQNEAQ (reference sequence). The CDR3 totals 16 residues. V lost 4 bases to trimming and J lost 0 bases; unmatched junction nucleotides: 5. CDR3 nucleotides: TGTGCCAGCAGCTCCCGGGGGGGCGTCTCCTACAATGAGCAGTTCTTC. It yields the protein CASSSRGGVSYNEQFF.

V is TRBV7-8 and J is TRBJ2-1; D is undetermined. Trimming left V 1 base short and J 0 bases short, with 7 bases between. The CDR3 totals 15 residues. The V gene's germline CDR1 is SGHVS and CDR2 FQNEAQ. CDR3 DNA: TGTGCCAGCAGCTTAGTCGGAAGCTCCTACAATGAGCAGTTCTTC. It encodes CASSLVGSSYNEQFF.

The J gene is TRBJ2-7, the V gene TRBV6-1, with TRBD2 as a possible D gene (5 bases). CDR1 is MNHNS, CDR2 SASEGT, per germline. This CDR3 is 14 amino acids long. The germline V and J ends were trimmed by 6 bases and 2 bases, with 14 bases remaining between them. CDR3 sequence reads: CASRAPGGPYEQYF. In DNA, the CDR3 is TGTGCCAGCAGAGCTCCAGGAGGCCCCTACGAGCAGTACTTC.

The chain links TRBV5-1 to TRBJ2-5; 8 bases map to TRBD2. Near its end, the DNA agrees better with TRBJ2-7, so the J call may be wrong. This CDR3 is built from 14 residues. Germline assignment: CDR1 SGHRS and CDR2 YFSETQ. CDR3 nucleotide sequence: TGCGCCAGCAGCTTCGGGGCGGGGGGAACCGAGCAGTACTTC. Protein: CASSFGAGGTEQYF.

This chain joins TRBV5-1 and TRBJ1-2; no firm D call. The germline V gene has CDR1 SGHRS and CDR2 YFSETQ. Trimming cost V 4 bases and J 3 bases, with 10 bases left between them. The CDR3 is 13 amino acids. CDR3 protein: CASSVHDDYGYTF. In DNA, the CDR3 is TGCGCCAGCAGCGTCCACGACGACTATGGCTACACCTTC.

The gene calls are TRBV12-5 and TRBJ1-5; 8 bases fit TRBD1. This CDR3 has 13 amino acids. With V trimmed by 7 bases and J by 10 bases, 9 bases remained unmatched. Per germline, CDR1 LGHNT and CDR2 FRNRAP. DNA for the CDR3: TGTGCTAGTGCCCCGGACAGGGAAAAACCCCAGCATTTT. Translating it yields CASAPDREKPQHF.

In DNA form, the CDR3 reads TGTGCCAGCAGTTTCAATCAGGGGGCGGAAGCTTTCTTT. It specifies CASSFNQGAEAFF. The chain combines TRBV6-5 with TRBJ1-1, with 8 nucleotides matching TRBD1. The length of the CDR3 is 13 residues. Germline CDR1 reads MNHEY; CDR2 reads SVGAGI. With V trimmed by 4 bases and J by 8 bases, 6 bases remained unmatched.

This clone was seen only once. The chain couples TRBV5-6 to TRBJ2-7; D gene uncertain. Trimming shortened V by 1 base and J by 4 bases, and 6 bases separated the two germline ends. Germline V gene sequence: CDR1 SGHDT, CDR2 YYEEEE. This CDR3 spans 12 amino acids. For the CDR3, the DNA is TGTGCCAGCAGCTTGTTTGGTTACGAGCAGTACTTC. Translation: CASSLFGYEQYF.

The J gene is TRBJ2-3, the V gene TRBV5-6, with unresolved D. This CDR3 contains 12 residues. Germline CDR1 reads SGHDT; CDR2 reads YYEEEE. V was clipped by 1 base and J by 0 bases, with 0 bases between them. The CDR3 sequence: CASSLSTDTQYF. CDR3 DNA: TGTGCCAGCAGCTTGAGCACAGATACGCAGTATTTT.

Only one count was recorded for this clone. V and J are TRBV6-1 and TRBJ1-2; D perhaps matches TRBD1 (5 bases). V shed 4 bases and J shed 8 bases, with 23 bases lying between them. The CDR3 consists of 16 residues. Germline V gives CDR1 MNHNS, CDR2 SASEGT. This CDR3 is CASSAIAGTSPLGYTF. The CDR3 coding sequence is TGTGCCAGCAGTGCCATTGCCGGGACGTCCCCCCTCGGCTACACCTTC.

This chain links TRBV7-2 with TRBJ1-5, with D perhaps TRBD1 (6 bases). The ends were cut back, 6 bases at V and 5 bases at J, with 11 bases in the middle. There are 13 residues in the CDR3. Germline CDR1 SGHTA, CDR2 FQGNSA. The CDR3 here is CASSTEGDQPQHF. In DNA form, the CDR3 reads TGTGCCAGCAGTACTGAGGGGGATCAGCCCCAGCATTTT. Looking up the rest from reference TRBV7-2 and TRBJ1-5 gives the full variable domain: GAGVSQSPSNKVTEKGKDVELRCDPISGHTALYWYRQSLGQGLEFLIYFQGNSAPDKSGLPSDRFSAERTGGSVSTLTIQRTQQEDSAVYLCASSTEGDQPQHFGDGTRLSIL.

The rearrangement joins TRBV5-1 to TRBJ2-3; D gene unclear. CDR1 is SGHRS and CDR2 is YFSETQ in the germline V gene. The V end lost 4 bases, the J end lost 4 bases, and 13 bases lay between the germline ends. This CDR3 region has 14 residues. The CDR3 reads CASSHGMAPDTQYF. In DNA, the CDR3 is TGCGCCAGCAGCCACGGTATGGCCCCAGATACGCAGTATTTT.

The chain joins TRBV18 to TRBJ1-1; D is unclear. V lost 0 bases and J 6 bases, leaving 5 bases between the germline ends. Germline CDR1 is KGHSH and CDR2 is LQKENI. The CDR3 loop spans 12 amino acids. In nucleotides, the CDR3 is TGTGCCAGCTCACCACCAGGCCCTGAAGCTTTCTTT. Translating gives CASSPPGPEAFF.

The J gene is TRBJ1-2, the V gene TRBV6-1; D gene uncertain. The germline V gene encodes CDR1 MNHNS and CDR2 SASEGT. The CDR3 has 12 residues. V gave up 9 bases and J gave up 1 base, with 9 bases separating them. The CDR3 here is CASTQDNYGYTF. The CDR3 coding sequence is TGTGCCAGTACTCAGGATAACTATGGCTACACCTTC.

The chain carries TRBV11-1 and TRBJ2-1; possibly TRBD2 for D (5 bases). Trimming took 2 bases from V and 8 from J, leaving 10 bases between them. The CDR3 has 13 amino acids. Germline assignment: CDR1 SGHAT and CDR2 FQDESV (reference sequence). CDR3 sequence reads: CASSLSSGDEQFF. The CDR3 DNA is TGTGCCAGCAGCTTATCATCCGGGGATGAGCAGTTCTTC.

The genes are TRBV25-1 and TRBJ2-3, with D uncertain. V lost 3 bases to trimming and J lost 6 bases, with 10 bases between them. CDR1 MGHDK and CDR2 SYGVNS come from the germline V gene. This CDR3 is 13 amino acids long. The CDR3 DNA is TGTGCCAGCAGTGATCCAGTTACGGATACGCAGTATTTT. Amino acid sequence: CASSDPVTDTQYF.

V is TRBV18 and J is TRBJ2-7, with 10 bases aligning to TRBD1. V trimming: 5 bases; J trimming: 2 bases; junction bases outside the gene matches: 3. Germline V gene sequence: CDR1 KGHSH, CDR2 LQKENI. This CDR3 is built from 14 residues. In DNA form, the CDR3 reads TGTGCCAGCTCAGGGACAGGGGCCCCCTACGAGCAGTACTTC. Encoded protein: CASSGTGAPYEQYF.

The CDR3 reads CASSPINPGALDGYTF. The CDR3 DNA reads as TGTGCCAGCTCACCAATAAATCCGGGGGCGCTTGATGGCTACACCTTC. This chain links TRBV18 with TRBJ1-2; D may be TRBD1 (6 bases). Trimming stripped 2 bases from V and 6 bases from J, with 19 bases between. Per germline, CDR1 KGHSH and CDR2 LQKENI. CDR3 length: 16 amino acids.

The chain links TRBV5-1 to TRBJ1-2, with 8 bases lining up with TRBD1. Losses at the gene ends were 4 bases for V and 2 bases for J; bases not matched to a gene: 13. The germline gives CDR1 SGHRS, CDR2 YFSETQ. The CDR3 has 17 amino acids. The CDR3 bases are TGCGCCAGCAGCCATGCACCGCCGGACAGGGTGAACTATGGCTACACCTTC. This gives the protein CASSHAPPDRVNYGYTF.

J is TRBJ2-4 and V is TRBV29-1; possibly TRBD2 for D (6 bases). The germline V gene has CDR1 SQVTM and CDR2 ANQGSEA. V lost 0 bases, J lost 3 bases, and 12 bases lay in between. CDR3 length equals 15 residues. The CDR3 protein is CSVEEGGRGKNIQYF. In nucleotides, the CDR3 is TGCAGCGTTGAAGAGGGGGGTAGGGGCAAAAACATTCAGTACTTC.

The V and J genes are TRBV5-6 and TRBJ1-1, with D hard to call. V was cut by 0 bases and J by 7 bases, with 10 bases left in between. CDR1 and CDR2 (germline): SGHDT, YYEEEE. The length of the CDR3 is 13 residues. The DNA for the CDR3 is TGTGCCAGCAGCTTGGCTAGCCCGGGTGAAGCTTTCTTT. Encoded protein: CASSLASPGEAFF.